This T cell receptor beta chain comes out of a study of blood T cells in healthy people across ages. Study results and caveats: Conclusively comparing naive with antigen-experienced cells was impossible with unsorted PBMCs.

The table lists this clonotype with a few counts. Its antigen is not known. In each sample, at least 6.5 million PBMCs were isolated. For the second PCR, which ran for about 6 to 12 cycles, a sample-barcoded 5' primer and a J-beta primer mix were used. From each sample, at least 3 million paired-end reads containing CDR3 were obtained. Via MiXCR, TCRdb re-called the 5' RACE reads, giving one row per CDR3 protein. The sample holds more than 800,000 distinct CDR3 sequences; under 30% are singletons and the top ten take roughly 17%. CDR1 and CDR2 (germline): SGHVS, FQNEAQ. CDR3 length: 15 amino acids. The clonotype comes from a woman older than 75 in good health. Sequenced input: blood. V is TRBV7-8 and J is TRBJ2-4; D perhaps matches TRBD1 (6 bases). The J call is uncertain, as TRBJ2-7 better fits the DNA end. The CDR3 reads CASSLGRTEYYEQYF. CDR3 in DNA: TGTGCCAGCAGCTTAGGACGGACAGAGTACTACGAGCAGTACTTC.